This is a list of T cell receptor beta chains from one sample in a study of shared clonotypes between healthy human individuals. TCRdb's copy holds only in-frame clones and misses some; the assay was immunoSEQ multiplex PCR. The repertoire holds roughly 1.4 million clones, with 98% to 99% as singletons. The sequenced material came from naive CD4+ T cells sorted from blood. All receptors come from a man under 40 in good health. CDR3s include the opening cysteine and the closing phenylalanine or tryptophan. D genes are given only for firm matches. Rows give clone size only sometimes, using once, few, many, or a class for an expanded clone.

CDR3: CASSSTGQGVAQYF
DNA: TGTGCCAGCAGCTCAACCGGACAGGGGGTGGCCCAGTACTTC
V: TRBV7-9
size: NA
J: TRBJ2-5
D: TRBD1

CDR3: CASSGLAGGRYEQYF
DNA: TGTGCCAGCAGTGGTCTAGCGGGAGGGAGGTACGAGCAGTACTTC
V: TRBV5-4
size: NA
J: TRBJ2-7
D: TRBD2

CDR3: CASSATGAAYEQYF
DNA: TGTGCCAGCAGCGCGACAGGGGCGGCCTACGAGCAGTACTTC
V: TRBV7-2
size: NA
J: TRBJ2-7
D: TRBD1

CDR3: CASSLSQGAQGEAFF
DNA: TGCGCCAGCAGCCTTTCGCAGGGGGCGCAAGGTGAAGCTTTCTTT
V: TRBV5-1
size: NA
J: TRBJ1-1
D: TRBD1

CDR3: CASSSGRANEKLFF
DNA: TGTGCCAGCAGCTCGGGACGGGCTAATGAAAAACTGTTTTTT
V: TRBV5-4
size: NA
J: TRBJ1-4
D: NA

CDR3: CASSYSAGQSYEQYF
DNA: TGTGCCAGCAGTTACTCGGCGGGACAGTCCTACGAGCAGTACTTC
V: TRBV6-5
size: NA
J: TRBJ2-7
D: NA

CDR3: CASSQGLAGADTQYF
DNA: TGCGCCAGCAGCCAAGGACTAGCGGGCGCAGATACGCAGTATTTT
V: TRBV4-1
size: NA
J: TRBJ2-3
D: TRBD2

CDR3: CASSDLQWPVSYEQYF
DNA: TGCGCCAGCAGTGACCTCCAATGGCCCGTTTCCTACGAGCAGTACTTC
V: TRBV10-1
size: NA
J: TRBJ2-7
D: NA

CDR3: CASSLGSRTVAYSPLHF
DNA: TGTGCCAGCAGCTTAGGGTCCCGGACGGTCGCCTATTCACCCCTCCACTTT
V: TRBV7-2
size: NA
J: TRBJ1-6
D: NA

CDR3: CASSVTGASLQIPPETQYF
DNA: TGCGCCAGCAGCGTCACAGGGGCGTCGCTCCAAATCCCCCCAGAGACCCAGTACTTC
V: TRBV5-1
size: NA
J: TRBJ2-5
D: TRBD1

CDR3: CARTDKIPSYNEQFF
DNA: TGTGCCCGAACAGACAAAATCCCCTCCTACAATGAGCAGTTCTTC
V: TRBV19
size: NA
J: TRBJ2-1
D: NA

CDR3: CASSFQKGGYNEQFF
DNA: TGTGCCAGCAGCTTTCAAAAGGGCGGCTACAATGAGCAGTTCTTC
V: TRBV7-3
size: NA
J: TRBJ2-1
D: NA

CDR3: CASSRTAGSNQPQHF
DNA: TGCGCCAGCAGCCGGACGGCAGGGAGCAATCAGCCCCAGCATTTT
V: TRBV5-1
size: NA
J: TRBJ1-5
D: NA

CDR3: CVTGTYGMNQPQHF
DNA: TGTGTTACCGGGACATACGGTATGAATCAGCCCCAGCATTTT
V: TRBV5-4
size: once
J: TRBJ1-5
D: NA

CDR3: CASSPTRAYGFTDTQYF
DNA: TGTGCCAGCTCACCGACACGGGCCTACGGTTTCACAGATACGCAGTATTTT
V: TRBV18
size: NA
J: TRBJ2-3
D: NA

CDR3: CASSEYHSAYEQYF
DNA: TGTGCCAGCAGTGAATACCACAGTGCCTACGAGCAGTACTTC
V: TRBV25-1
size: NA
J: TRBJ2-7
D: NA

CDR3: CASSPVPGTGTDTQYF
DNA: TGTGCCAGCTCACCAGTCCCCGGAACGGGCACAGATACGCAGTATTTT
V: TRBV18
size: NA
J: TRBJ2-3
D: NA

CDR3: CASSSTGTGLYEQYF
DNA: TGTGCCAGCAGCTCGACCGGGACAGGGCTTTACGAGCAGTACTTC
V: TRBV7-2
size: NA
J: TRBJ2-7
D: TRBD1

CDR3: CASSVRDRAYEQYF
DNA: TGTGCCAGCAGCGTCCGGGACAGGGCTTACGAGCAGTACTTC
V: TRBV21-1
size: NA
J: TRBJ2-7
D: NA

CDR3: CASSSRYGYTF
DNA: TGTGCCAGCAGTTCTCGCTATGGCTACACCTTC
V: TRBV6-5
size: NA
J: TRBJ1-2
D: NA

CDR3: CASSDWRGGEKLFF
DNA: TGTGCCAGCAGTGATTGGAGGGGCGGCGAAAAACTGTTTTTT
V: TRBV25-1
size: NA
J: TRBJ1-4
D: NA

CDR3: CASSVGGRDAETQYF
DNA: TGTGCCAGCAGCGTAGGCGGGAGGGATGCAGAGACCCAGTACTTC
V: TRBV9
size: NA
J: TRBJ2-5
D: TRBD2

CDR3: CASRSIFSFHEQFF
DNA: TGCGCCAGCAGATCAATTTTTTCTTTCCATGAGCAGTTCTTC
V: TRBV5-1
size: NA
J: TRBJ2-1
D: NA

CDR3: CASSDRGYGYTF
DNA: TGTGCCAGCAGCGACAGGGGATATGGCTACACCTTC
V: TRBV9
size: once
J: TRBJ1-2
D: TRBD1

CDR3: CASRQTPTGELFF
DNA: TGCGCCAGCAGACAGACACCTACCGGGGAGCTGTTTTTT
V: TRBV5-1
size: NA
J: TRBJ2-2
D: NA

CDR3: CASSLPNYEQYF
DNA: TGTGCCAGCAGCTTACCAAACTACGAGCAGTACTTC
V: TRBV7-2
size: NA
J: TRBJ2-7
D: NA

CDR3: CATSFRQANEQFF
DNA: TGTGCCACCAGCTTTCGACAGGCCAATGAGCAGTTCTTC
V: TRBV15
size: once
J: TRBJ2-1
D: NA

CDR3: CASSPSAGRELKGELFF
DNA: TGTGCCAGCAGCCCGTCGGCTGGGCGGGAGTTAAAGGGGGAGCTGTTTTTT
V: TRBV5-5
size: NA
J: TRBJ2-2
D: TRBD2

CDR3: CASSLGANVAGMETQYF
DNA: TGTGCCAGCAGCTTAGGGGCGAACGTAGCGGGAATGGAGACCCAGTACTTC
V: TRBV7-6
size: NA
J: TRBJ2-5
D: TRBD2

CDR3: CASILLAGVSAEQFF
DNA: TGTGCCAGCATCCTACTAGCGGGAGTCTCGGCTGAGCAGTTCTTC
V: TRBV7-9
size: once
J: TRBJ2-1
D: TRBD2

CDR3: CASSRRGLGNQPQHF
DNA: TGTGCCAGCAGTCGCAGGGGGTTAGGCAATCAGCCCCAGCATTTT
V: TRBV11-2
size: NA
J: TRBJ1-5
D: TRBD1

CDR3: CASSREGSHTGELFF
DNA: TGTGCCAGTAGTCGGGAAGGGAGTCACACCGGGGAGCTGTTTTTT
V: TRBV19
size: NA
J: TRBJ2-2
D: NA

CDR3: CAWSEHWGREDTEAFF
DNA: TGTGCCTGGAGTGAACACTGGGGCCGGGAGGACACTGAAGCTTTCTTT
V: TRBV30
size: NA
J: TRBJ1-1
D: NA

CDR3: CAGGYNEQFF
DNA: TGTGCTGGGGGGTACAATGAGCAGTTCTTC
V: TRBV30
size: NA
J: TRBJ2-1
D: NA

CDR3: CASIKRGQETQYF
DNA: TGTGCCAGCATCAAAAGGGGGCAAGAGACCCAGTACTTC
V: TRBV6-6
size: NA
J: TRBJ2-5
D: NA

CDR3: CASSKAGTGSYEQYF
DNA: TGTGCCAGCAGCAAAGCCGGGACAGGGTCCTACGAGCAGTACTTC
V: TRBV5-4
size: once
J: TRBJ2-7
D: TRBD1

CDR3: CATKFRGGNQPQHF
DNA: TGTGCCACTAAGTTTCGGGGGGGAAATCAGCCCCAGCATTTT
V: TRBV6-5
size: NA
J: TRBJ1-5
D: NA

CDR3: CSVEQGPNEQFF
DNA: TGCAGCGTTGAACAGGGACCTAATGAGCAGTTCTTC
V: TRBV29-1
size: NA
J: TRBJ2-1
D: NA

CDR3: CASSAPGLAVGANVLTF
DNA: TGCGCCAGCAGCGCACCGGGACTAGCGGTTGGGGCCAACGTCCTGACTTTC
V: TRBV5-1
size: NA
J: TRBJ2-6
D: TRBD2

CDR3: CASSVDASSLNEQFF
DNA: TGTGCCAGCAGCGTAGACGCTAGTTCTCTAAATGAGCAGTTCTTC
V: TRBV9
size: NA
J: TRBJ2-1
D: NA

CDR3: CASKFLSYNEQFF
DNA: TGTGCCAGCAAGTTCCTTTCCTACAATGAGCAGTTCTTC
V: TRBV2
size: once
J: TRBJ2-1
D: NA

CDR3: CASSFGTTNHEQYF
DNA: TGCGCCAGCAGCTTCGGGACAACGAACCACGAGCAGTACTTC
V: TRBV5-1
size: NA
J: TRBJ2-7
D: NA

CDR3: CASSSSDRLNQPQHF
DNA: TGTGCCAGCAGTTCTTCCGACAGGCTGAACCAGCCCCAGCATTTT
V: TRBV28
size: NA
J: TRBJ1-5
D: NA

CDR3: CSAQIDYEQYF
DNA: TGCAGTGCCCAGATAGACTACGAGCAGTACTTC
V: TRBV20-1
size: NA
J: TRBJ2-7
D: NA